Sequencing of this T cell receptor (beta chain) was carried out in a study of molecular identifiers for immune sequencing clone quantification. The study, taken as a whole, reports: Clones above 20 RNA copies held over 98% of effector molecules, under 1% in naive cells.

This clonotype was seen repeatedly, ten times or more. Its antigen is not known. Methods described previously were used for bulk TCR libraries, and listed TCR primers were applied. TCRdb redid the calling of the PCR reads with MiXCR, one entry per CDR3 protein. This table has 490,000 or so distinct CDR3 sequences, about 20% appearing once. Trimming took off 5 bases at V and 4 bases at J, with 15 bases between the two ends. This CDR3 has 15 residues. Germline CDR1 MNHEY, CDR2 SVGEGT. The sample was naive CD8+ T cells from blood, with Jurkat cell RNA spiked in. Subset specified: FACS-sorted CD8+CD4-CCR7+CD45RA+ naive T cells. The V gene is TRBV6-2 or TRBV6-3, the J gene TRBJ1-5; D may be TRBD1 (6 bases). The TCR originated in a human donor in good health. Some libraries in this study had Jurkat cell RNA spiked in. The CDR3 loop reads CASSENRAGNQPQHF. The CDR3 DNA is TGTGCCAGCAGTGAAAACAGGGCCGGGAATCAGCCCCAGCATTTT.